These 12 T cell receptor beta chains were all obtained from the same sample, sequenced in a study of blood T cell repertoires in COVID-19. Profiled with immunoSEQ multiplex PCR; TCRdb holds only in-frame clones, not every one. The sample contains approximately 350,000 clones, 70% to 90% of which appear only once. Material: peripheral blood. The receptors were gathered from a man aged 40-55 years with acute or convalescent COVID-19.

This chain connects TRBV12-3 or TRBV12-4 to TRBJ1-1; D uncertain. The CDR3 covers 11 residues. V was pared by 7 bases and J by 7 bases, with 10 bases between. The CDR3 DNA reads as TGTGCCAGCAACCCCCACGGTGAAGCTTTCTTT. Its protein product is CASNPHGEAFF.

The chain combines TRBV6-4 with TRBJ2-4; D remains ambiguous. The ends were cut back, 7 bases at V and 6 bases at J, with 13 bases in the middle. The CDR3 has 13 amino acids. Germline CDR1 MRHNA, CDR2 SNTAGT. Here the CDR3 reads CASKVFPGNIQYF. CDR3 in DNA: TGTGCCAGCAAGGTATTCCCAGGAAACATTCAGTACTTC.

The V call is TRBV2, the J call TRBJ2-7; 7 positions match TRBD1. Germline CDR1 reads SNHLY; CDR2 reads FYNNEI. This CDR3 contains 16 residues. With V trimmed by 3 bases and J by 3 bases, 11 bases remained unmatched. CDR3 loop: CASSDPYDRVGYEQYF. The CDR3 DNA reads as TGTGCCAGCAGTGATCCATACGACAGGGTGGGCTACGAGCAGTACTTC.

The chain couples TRBV18 to TRBJ1-2; maybe TRBD1 (6 bases). Germline V gives CDR1 KGHSH, CDR2 LQKENI. The length of the CDR3 is 13 residues. Trimming removed 6 bases at V and 3 bases at J, with 11 bases between. CDR3 bases: TGTGCCAGCTCGGGGGGGCGCGACTATGGCTACACCTTC. This translates into CASSGGRDYGYTF.

The rearrangement links TRBV27 to TRBJ2-5; a possible D gene is TRBD2 (6 bases). Trimming cost V 0 bases and J 5 bases, with 10 bases left between them. The germline V gene has CDR1 MNHEY and CDR2 SMNVEV (reference sequence). This CDR3 is built from 14 residues. The CDR3 loop is CASSLSSGGETQYF. In nucleotides, the CDR3 is TGTGCCAGCAGTTTATCGTCAGGAGGGGAGACCCAGTACTTC.

The V and J genes are TRBV30 and TRBJ2-5; 12 bases map to TRBD2. Germline V gene lookup returns CDR1 GTSNPN and CDR2 SVGIG (reference sequence). This CDR3 comprises 14 residues. V trimming: 4 bases; J trimming: 5 bases; junction bases outside the gene matches: 5. DNA of the CDR3: TGTGCCTGGACTAGCGGGGGGGCATCCGAGACCCAGTACTTC. Protein sequence: CAWTSGGASETQYF.

The chain links TRBV18 to TRBJ2-1; D is ambiguous. The V gene's germline CDR1 is KGHSH and CDR2 LQKENI. CDR3 length: 15 amino acids. The ends were cut back, 2 bases at V and 8 bases at J, with 16 bases in the middle. The CDR3 coding sequence is TGTGCCAGCTCACCAGAGCAATCTAAGTTAGATGAGCAGTTCTTC. This gives the protein CASSPEQSKLDEQFF.

The chain is built from TRBV27 and TRBJ1-4; D not certain. In germline, CDR1 is MNHEY, CDR2 SMNVEV (reference sequence). The V end lost 1 base, the J end lost 5 bases, and 8 bases lay between the germline ends. The CDR3 is made up of 14 amino acids. The DNA for the CDR3 is TGTGCCAGCAGTTTATTGACTGGGAATGAAAAACTGTTTTTT. Translated: CASSLLTGNEKLFF. The whole variable domain, remainder taken from reference TRBV27 and TRBJ1-4, is EAQVTQNPRYLITVTGKKLTVTCSQNMNHEYMSWYRQDPGLGLRQIYYSMNVEVTDKGDVPEGYKVSRKEKRNFPLILESPSPNQTSLYFCASSLLTGNEKLFFGSGTQLSVL.

The genes are TRBV11-2 and TRBJ2-7, with 10 bases aligning to TRBD2. The V gene's germline CDR1 is SGHAT and CDR2 FQNNGV. With 5 bases clipped from V and 4 bases from J, the junction kept 11 bases outside the gene matches. The CDR3 length is 16 residues. The CDR3 sequence is CASSVIAGTSAYEQYF. In nucleotides, the CDR3 is TGTGCCAGCAGCGTTATAGCGGGGACTAGCGCTTACGAGCAGTACTTC. The whole variable domain, remainder taken from reference TRBV11-2 and TRBJ2-7, is EAGVAQSPRYKIIEKRQSVAFWCNPISGHATLYWYQQILGQGPKLLIQFQNNGVVDDSQLPKDRFSAERLKGVDSTLKIQPAKLEDSAVYLCASSVIAGTSAYEQYFGPGTRLTVT.

The CDR3 DNA sequence: TGTGCCAGCAGCTTGGTGGGGCAGGGGACGCAATATTCCTACGAGCAGTACTTC. This gives the protein CASSLVGQGTQYSYEQYF. The chain employs TRBV7-9 and TRBJ2-7, with D possibly matching TRBD1 (6 bases). The V end was cut by 3 bases, the J end by 1 base, with 22 bases between. The CDR3 has 18 residues. Germline assignment: CDR1 SEHNR and CDR2 FQNEAQ (reference sequence).

The rearrangement joins TRBV5-6 to TRBJ2-5; tentative D call: TRBD2 (5 bases). The CDR3 length is 15 residues. V dropped 3 bases and J dropped 4 bases, with 16 bases sitting between them. Germline V gives CDR1 SGHDT, CDR2 YYEEEE. The CDR3 bases are TGTGCCAGCAGCTCAGTCCGGGAAGGTCGAGAGACCCAGTACTTC. Protein: CASSSVREGRETQYF.

The chain is built from TRBV28 and TRBJ2-1, with TRBD2 identical over 9 bases. Looked up from germline, CDR1 is MDHEN and CDR2 is SYDVKM. V lost 7 bases, J lost 7 bases, and 14 bases stayed unmatched. The CDR3 totals 16 residues. Here the CDR3 reads CASTNGGTSSRNEQFF. In nucleotides, the CDR3 is TGTGCCAGCACTAACGGGGGGACTAGCAGTCGAAATGAGCAGTTCTTC.